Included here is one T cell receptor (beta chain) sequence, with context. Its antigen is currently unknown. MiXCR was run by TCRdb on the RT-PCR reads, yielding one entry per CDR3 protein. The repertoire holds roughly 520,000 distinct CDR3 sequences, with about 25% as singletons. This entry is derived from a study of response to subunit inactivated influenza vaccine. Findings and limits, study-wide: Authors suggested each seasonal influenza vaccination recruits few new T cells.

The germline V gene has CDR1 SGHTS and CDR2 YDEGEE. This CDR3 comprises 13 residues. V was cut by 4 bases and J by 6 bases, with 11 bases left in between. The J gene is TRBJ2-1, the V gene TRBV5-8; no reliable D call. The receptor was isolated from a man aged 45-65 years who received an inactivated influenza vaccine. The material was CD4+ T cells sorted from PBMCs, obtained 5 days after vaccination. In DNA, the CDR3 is TGTGCCAGCAGCCTGAACGTAGGCAATGAGCAGTTCTTC. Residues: CASSLNVGNEQFF.